The 25 T cell receptor beta chains presented below share a single source sample, sequenced in a study of CXCR3-negative and CXCR3-positive naive CD8 T cells. Study-wide results and limits: Naive cells with CXCR3 showed TRB CDR3s that were more hydrophobic than those in CXCR3-negative naive cells.

For these TCRs, the target antigens are not known. Through 5' RACE with UMI labels, the TRB cDNA libraries were prepared. One entry per CDR3 protein, without DNA, is what TCRdb gives after re-calling the 5' RACE reads. The sample totals 84,000 or so distinct CDR3 sequences. The material sequenced was naive CXCR3+ CD8+ T cells from blood. Subset here: CD45RO-CCR7+CD27+CD95- naive CD8+ T cells expressing CXCR3 (TNR3+). The origin of the receptors is a human donor in good health. Some clones in this sample may be carry-over from other donors' samples.

The chain recombines TRBV29-1 with TRBJ1-1. Germline V CDR1 and CDR2: SQVTM, ANQGSEA. This CDR3 contains 14 residues. The CDR3 here is CSVTRMNMNTEAFF.

J is TRBJ2-3 and V is TRBV7-2; TCRdb names TRBD2, which stays unverified in the absence of DNA. The CDR3 runs to 15 residues. Germline V lookup: CDR1 SGHTA, CDR2 FQGNSA. This chain's CDR3 is CASSFGGGYTDTQYF.

The CDR3 spells CASSITGPSITGELFF. This sequence joins TRBV7-2 and TRBJ2-2; the TRBD2 assignment by TCRdb is unverifiable without DNA. This CDR3 has 16 residues. Looked up from germline, CDR1 is SGHTA and CDR2 is FQGNSA.

This chain joins TRBV6-2 or TRBV6-3 and TRBJ2-6; TCRdb designates TRBD1, a call that cannot be tested without DNA. CDR1 and CDR2 (germline): MNHEY, SVGEGT. The CDR3 length is 17 residues. The CDR3 spells CASSSGTGGSGANVLTF.

The chain is built from TRBV19 and TRBJ2-3; lacking DNA, the TRBD2 call made by TCRdb goes unchecked. The length of the CDR3 is 13 residues. CDR1 and CDR2 from the germline V gene are LNHDA and SQIVND (reference sequence). Here the CDR3 reads CATRGWDTDTQYF.

The chain links TRBV6-2 or TRBV6-3 to TRBJ2-7; the TRBD1 assignment by TCRdb is unverifiable without DNA. The CDR3 covers 12 residues. The germline CDR1 and CDR2 sequences are MNHEY and SVGEGT. CDR3 loop: CASNDRPDEQYF.

The J gene is TRBJ2-1, the V gene TRBV27; TCRdb gives TRBD1 as the D gene, but with no DNA this cannot be confirmed. CDR1 MNHEY and CDR2 SMNVEV come from the germline V gene (reference sequence). The CDR3 is made up of 16 amino acids. The CDR3 here is CASSLFTGQGPREQFF.

The chain carries TRBV5-1 and TRBJ2-7. Germline V gives CDR1 SGHRS, CDR2 YFSETQ. This CDR3 is built from 14 residues. CDR3 region: CASSPNRTPNEQYF. Full variable domain (outside the CDR3, taken from reference TRBV5-1 and TRBJ2-7): KAGVTQTPRYLIKTRGQQVTLSCSPISGHRSVSWYQQTPGQGLQFLFEYFSETQRNKGNFPGRFSGRQFSNSRSEMNVSTLELGDSALYLCASSPNRTPNEQYFGPGTRLTVT.

The chain carries TRBV6-6 and TRBJ2-7; the TCRdb D gene call, TRBD1, has no DNA to confirm it. The CDR3 length is 15 residues. Germline CDR1 MNHNY, CDR2 SVGAGI (reference sequence). CDR3 protein: CASSSGQRGSYEQYF.

The V call is TRBV24-1, the J call TRBJ2-7. In germline, CDR1 is KGHDR, CDR2 SFDVKD. The CDR3 spans 15 residues. The CDR3: CATSDSDGTSYEQYF.

The chain combines TRBV29-1 with TRBJ2-7. This CDR3 contains 12 residues. Germline V CDR1 and CDR2: SQVTM, ANQGSEA. This CDR3 reads CSVELRSYEQYF.

J is TRBJ2-6 and V is TRBV7-6. The CDR3 sequence is 17 residues long. Germline V gives CDR1 SGHVS, CDR2 FNYEAQ. CDR3 sequence reads: CASSTSTSYSGANVLTF. The variable domain in full, with the rest retrieved from reference TRBV7-6 and TRBJ2-6, is GAGVSQSPRYKVTKRGQDVALRCDPISGHVSLYWYRQALGQGPEFLTYFNYEAQQDKSGLPNDRFSAERPEGSISTLTIQRTEQRDSAMYRCASSTSTSYSGANVLTFGAGSRLTVL.

This sequence joins TRBV7-9 and TRBJ1-1; TCRdb's D call, TRBD1, is unchecked because there is no DNA. Germline CDR1 SEHNR, CDR2 FQNEAQ (reference sequence). The CDR3 runs 12 residues. The CDR3 loop reads CASSLGGAEAFF.

V is TRBV4-3 and J is TRBJ2-1; the TCRdb D gene call, TRBD2, has no DNA to confirm it. The CDR3 runs 16 residues. Germline lookup yields CDR1 LGHNA and CDR2 YSLEER. Here the CDR3 reads CASSQVSSGAYNEQFF.

The chain uses TRBV27 and TRBJ2-3; without DNA, the TCRdb call of TRBD2 cannot be checked. CDR3 length: 12 amino acids. CDR1 is MNHEY, CDR2 SMNVEV, per germline (reference sequence). This CDR3 reads CASSPGLASQYF.

The rearrangement links TRBV3-1 to TRBJ2-1; checking the TCRdb D call of TRBD2 is not possible without DNA. Germline V gives CDR1 LGHDT, CDR2 YNNKEL (reference sequence). The CDR3 consists of 16 residues. The CDR3 sequence is CASSGLARSSYNEQFF.

The CDR3 reads CSVPGRGGTGELFF. The chain employs TRBV29-1 and TRBJ2-2; TCRdb names TRBD1, which stays unverified in the absence of DNA. The germline gives CDR1 SQVTM, CDR2 ANQGSEA. CDR3 size: 14 residues.

The V gene is TRBV28, the J gene TRBJ2-7; lacking DNA, the TRBD2 call made by TCRdb goes unchecked. There are 12 residues in the CDR3. Germline V gene lookup returns CDR1 MDHEN and CDR2 SYDVKM. CDR3 protein: CASSRGGNEQYF.

This chain uses TRBV19 with TRBJ1-5; TCRdb picks TRBD1, but there is no DNA to check that call. There are 16 residues in the CDR3. Per the germline V gene, CDR1 is LNHDA and CDR2 is SQIVND (reference sequence). The CDR3 spells CASTGNPGQGHQPQHF.

V and J are TRBV29-1 and TRBJ1-1; the D call from TCRdb, TRBD1, cannot be confirmed without DNA. This CDR3 region has 13 residues. In germline, CDR1 is SQVTM, CDR2 ANQGSEA. The CDR3 region is CSPVGGHRTEAFF.

The rearrangement joins TRBV6-2 or TRBV6-3 to TRBJ2-1. CDR3 length equals 11 residues. Germline V gene data show CDR1 as MNHEY and CDR2 as SVGEGT. CDR3 in amino acids: CASSYSREQFF.

The rearrangement uses TRBV9 and TRBJ2-7. The CDR3 is 14 residues long. Germline V gene data show CDR1 as SGDLS and CDR2 as YYNGEE. The CDR3 loop reads CASSVGGSSYEQYF.

The gene calls are TRBV27 and TRBJ2-1; TCRdb reports TRBD1, a call that lacks DNA to check it against. The CDR3 extends over 15 amino acids. Germline lookup yields CDR1 MNHEY and CDR2 SMNVEV (reference sequence). CDR3 region: CASSPPRTGGDEQFF.

The rearrangement joins TRBV6-2 or TRBV6-3 to TRBJ2-1; the TCRdb call, TRBD1, lacks DNA for checking. The germline V gene encodes CDR1 MNHEY and CDR2 SVGEGT. This CDR3 has 16 amino acids. The CDR3 protein is CASGTPSETGRSEQFF.

The chain is built from TRBV5-1 and TRBJ2-7; TCRdb selects TRBD2, and the lack of DNA leaves this call unchecked. The CDR3 spans 16 residues. The germline V gene encodes CDR1 SGHRS and CDR2 YFSETQ. The CDR3 protein is CASSLGKRRLGDEQYF.